This passage covers 19 T cell receptor beta chains from one sample sequenced in a study of T cell responses to AZD1222 COVID-19 vaccine. Clones were sequenced by immunoSEQ multiplex PCR, and TCRdb holds only the in-frame ones, with some missing. The sample includes fewer than 150,000 clones, just over 85% of them seen just once. The material sequenced was peripheral blood, taken on day 0 of AZD1222 vaccination. All receptors come from an adult in good health.

The chain couples TRBV5-1 to TRBJ1-1; 12 bases map to TRBD1. The junction had 5 bases not matched to a gene; V was cut back by 1 base and J by 7 bases. Germline V lookup: CDR1 SGHRS, CDR2 YFSETQ. The CDR3 totals 15 residues. The CDR3 DNA follows: TGCGCCAGCAGCTTGCGGGACAGGGGGCTCGGTGAAGCTTTCTTT. Amino acids: CASSLRDRGLGEAFF.

The chain combines TRBV28 with TRBJ2-7; TRBD2 matches at 12 bases. Germline CDR1 reads MDHEN; CDR2 reads SYDVKM. The CDR3 runs 16 residues. V lost 7 bases, J lost 3 bases, and 10 bases stayed unmatched. The CDR3 loop reads CASTPDGLAGHYEQYF. As DNA, the CDR3 is TGTGCCAGCACCCCGGACGGACTAGCGGGGCACTACGAGCAGTACTTC.

The chain joins TRBV5-6 to TRBJ2-1; D possibly corresponds to TRBD2 (6 bases). V lost 0 bases to trimming and J lost 7 bases, with 11 bases between them. The germline V gene has CDR1 SGHDT and CDR2 YYEEEE. The CDR3 runs 14 residues. The CDR3 is CASSLVWTTNEQFF. The DNA of the CDR3 is TGTGCCAGCAGCTTGGTGTGGACTACGAATGAGCAGTTCTTC.

The rearrangement uses TRBV28 and TRBJ2-1; no clear D. Germline V gives CDR1 MDHEN, CDR2 SYDVKM. V lost 8 bases and J lost 14, with 10 bases in between. This CDR3 is built from 9 residues. As DNA, the CDR3 is TGTGCCAGCGGGATACAAGAGTTCTTC. Encoded protein: CASGIQEFF.

The rearrangement joins TRBV6-1 to TRBJ1-2, with 7 positions matching TRBD1. CDR3 length equals 15 residues. Germline V gene data show CDR1 as MNHNS and CDR2 as SASEGT. Trimming took 2 bases from V and 6 from J; bases not matched to a gene: 9. The CDR3 region has the DNA TGTGCCAGCAGTGAATCGGGGAGGGGGCTCGATGGCTACACCTTC. This translates into CASSESGRGLDGYTF.

This sequence joins TRBV5-1 and TRBJ2-1, with 13 bases lining up with TRBD2. CDR1 and CDR2 (germline): SGHRS, YFSETQ. This CDR3 is built from 15 residues. With 0 bases clipped from V and 12 bases from J, the junction kept 6 bases outside the gene matches. CDR3 sequence: CASSLDTSGGAAQFF. The CDR3 bases are TGCGCCAGCAGCTTGGACACTAGCGGGGGGGCGGCGCAGTTCTTC.

The DNA for the CDR3 is TGCGCCAGCAGCTCGAAGCGGGGGGCGATCGCCAATGAGCAGTTCTTC. Protein product: CASSSKRGAIANEQFF. V and J are TRBV5-1 and TRBJ2-1; 9 positions agree with TRBD2. The ends lost 3 bases at V and 6 bases at J; junction bases unmatched: 10. The CDR3 length is 16 residues. Germline lookup yields CDR1 SGHRS and CDR2 YFSETQ.

The chain has TRBV28 and TRBJ1-2; no reliable D call. This CDR3 spans 12 amino acids. Trimming took off 3 bases at V and 3 bases at J, with 5 bases between the two ends. In germline, CDR1 is MDHEN, CDR2 SYDVKM. CDR3 sequence reads: CASSFQHYGYTF. The DNA of the CDR3 is TGTGCCAGCAGTTTCCAGCACTATGGCTACACCTTC.

The chain is built from TRBV30 and TRBJ1-3; the D gene is possibly TRBD1 (5 bases). Trimming left V 0 bases short and J 3 bases short, with 12 bases between. The CDR3 sequence is 15 residues long. Germline V gives CDR1 GTSNPN, CDR2 SVGIG (reference sequence). This CDR3 is CAWSVLGAVGNTIYF. CDR3 DNA: TGTGCCTGGAGTGTACTTGGGGCGGTTGGAAACACCATATATTTT.

This chain connects TRBV19 to TRBJ2-1, with a possible D match to TRBD2 (7 bases). V was clipped by 7 bases and J by 8 bases, with 9 bases between them. Germline V lookup: CDR1 LNHDA, CDR2 SQIVND (reference sequence). There are 11 residues in the CDR3. This CDR3 is CASTGGHEQFF. Written as DNA, the CDR3 is TGTGCCAGTACCGGGGGGCATGAGCAGTTCTTC.

This chain uses TRBV24-1 with TRBJ2-2; 7 bases match TRBD1. Germline CDR1 and CDR2: KGHDR and SFDVKD. Trimming cost V 3 bases and J 2 bases; bases outside gene matches: 8. The CDR3 contains 17 residues. The CDR3 bases are TGTGCCACCAGTGATCCCGGACAGGCTATTAACACCGGGGAGCTGTTTTTT. The encoded protein is CATSDPGQAINTGELFF.

This chain joins TRBV29-1 and TRBJ1-1; D is unresolved. CDR3 length equals 12 residues. Germline CDR1 reads SQVTM; CDR2 reads ANQGSEA. Trimming shortened V by 6 bases and J by 4 bases, and 12 bases separated the two germline ends. DNA of the CDR3: TGCAGCGTGGGCCGTTGGGGCACTGAAGCTTTCTTT. It translates to CSVGRWGTEAFF.

This chain links TRBV7-3 with TRBJ1-1; D ambiguous. Germline lookup yields CDR1 SGHTA and CDR2 FQGTGA. The CDR3 length is 14 residues. The V end was cut by 2 bases, the J end by 4 bases, with 11 bases between. The CDR3 here is CASSLEAGPTEAFF. DNA of the CDR3: TGTGCCAGCAGCTTAGAGGCAGGCCCCACTGAAGCTTTCTTT.

This chain links TRBV2 with TRBJ1-6; no definite D call. CDR1 is SNHLY and CDR2 is FYNNEI in the germline V gene. V lost 2 bases, J lost 5 bases, and 13 bases lay in between. This CDR3 is built from 16 residues. The CDR3 sequence: CASSEYGRIDNSPLHF. The CDR3, as DNA: TGTGCCAGCAGTGAATACGGCAGGATCGATAATTCACCCCTCCACTTT.

The rearrangement uses TRBV2 and TRBJ1-6, with no clear D. Germline V gives CDR1 SNHLY, CDR2 FYNNEI. The ends were cut back, 7 bases at V and 3 bases at J, with 10 bases in the middle. The CDR3 length is 14 residues. CDR3 coding DNA: TGTGCCAGCATGGAGCAGTTCTATAATTCACCCCTCCACTTT. This translates into CASMEQFYNSPLHF. The full variable domain, rest sourced from reference TRBV2 and TRBJ1-6, is EPEVTQTPSHQVTQMGQEVILRCVPISNHLYFYWYRQILGQKVEFLVSFYNNEISEKSEIFDDQFSVERPDGSNFTLKIRSTKLEDSAMYFCASMEQFYNSPLHFGNGTRLTVT.

This clone came up a few times. The chain carries TRBV5-1 and TRBJ1-4; 7 positions match TRBD1. Trimming cost V 4 bases and J 7 bases; bases outside gene matches: 7. The CDR3 runs to 14 residues. Per the germline V gene, CDR1 is SGHRS and CDR2 is YFSETQ. The CDR3 nucleotides are TGCGCCAGCAGCCCCGGGACAGTCGCTGAAAAACTGTTTTTT. Residues: CASSPGTVAEKLFF.

In its sample, this clone was seen a few times. The chain joins TRBV28 to TRBJ1-5; 7 positions match TRBD1. CDR3 size: 16 residues. Per the germline V gene, CDR1 is MDHEN and CDR2 is SYDVKM. The trim removed 7 bases at V and 0 bases at J, leaving 9 bases unmatched. CDR3 amino acids: CASKDRTTYSNQPQHF. CDR3 nucleotides: TGTGCCAGCAAGGACAGGACCACCTATAGCAATCAGCCCCAGCATTTT.

The chain uses TRBV18 and TRBJ1-3; the D is unclear. Germline CDR1 reads KGHSH; CDR2 reads LQKENI. The CDR3 is made up of 15 amino acids. The V and J ends lost 1 base and 6 bases respectively, with 13 bases between them. The CDR3 spells CASSPQGSGANTIYF. The CDR3 DNA reads TGTGCCAGCTCACCACAAGGGAGTGGTGCAAACACCATATATTTT. Full variable domain (remainder filled in from reference TRBV18 and TRBJ1-3): NAGVMQNPRHLVRRRGQEARLRCSPMKGHSHVYWYRQLPEEGLKFMVYLQKENIIDESGMPKERFSAEFPKEGPSILRIQQVVRGDSAAYFCASSPQGSGANTIYFGEGSWLTVV.

The gene calls are TRBV6-6 and TRBJ2-1, with D maybe TRBD2 (7 bases). The CDR3 has 16 residues. V dropped 4 bases and J dropped 9 bases, with 22 bases sitting between them. Per germline, CDR1 MNHNY and CDR2 SVGAGI (reference sequence). This CDR3 reads CASSSPRGGGRGEQFF. As DNA, the CDR3 is TGTGCCAGCAGTTCCCCGAGGGGGGGCGGTCGTGGTGAGCAGTTCTTC.